This T cell receptor beta chain was recorded in a study of T cell repertoires in cytomegalovirus infection. Notes on this clonotype: The antigen is unknown. The junction departs from the called germline gene at one end, perhaps through a read error.

This CDR3 comprises 13 residues. CDR1 is SQVTM, CDR2 ANQGSEA, per germline. In TCRdb, the reads were re-called with MiXCR into one record per CDR3 protein. Here the sample spans about 270,000 distinct CDR3 sequences, 20% to 25% being singletons. The specimen comprised cultured PBMCs, sampled from culture after CMV antigen stimulation. The genes are TRBV29-1 and TRBJ2-2; 8 bases align to TRBD2. The clonotype was recovered from a human donor in good health (CMV status not recorded). Some clones in this sample may be carry-over from other donors' samples. CDR3 region: CSFGGGGLRGAVF. DNA for the CDR3: TGCAGCTTCGGGGGGGGGGGCCTACGGGGAGCTGTTTTT.